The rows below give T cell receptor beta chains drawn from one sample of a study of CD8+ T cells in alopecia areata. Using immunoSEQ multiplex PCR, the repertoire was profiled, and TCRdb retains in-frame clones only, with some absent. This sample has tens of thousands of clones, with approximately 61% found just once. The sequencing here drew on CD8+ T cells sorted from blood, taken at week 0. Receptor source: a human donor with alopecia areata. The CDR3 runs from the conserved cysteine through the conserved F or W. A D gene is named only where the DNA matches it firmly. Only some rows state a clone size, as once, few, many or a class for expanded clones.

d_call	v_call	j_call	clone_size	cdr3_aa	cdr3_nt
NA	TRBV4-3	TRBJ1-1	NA	CASSHKQGVTEAFF	TGCGCCAGCAGCCACAAACAGGGTGTTACTGAAGCTTTCTTT
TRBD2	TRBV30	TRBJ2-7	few	CAWSVTGTSLHEQYF	TGTGCCTGGAGTGTAACCGGGACTAGCCTCCACGAGCAGTACTTC
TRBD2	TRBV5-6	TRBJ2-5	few	CASSLGTGLATETQYF	TGTGCCAGCAGCTTGGGGACGGGACTAGCGACGGAGACCCAGTACTTC
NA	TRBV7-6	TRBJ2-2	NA	CASSLGNTGELFF	TGTGCCAGCAGCTTAGGGAACACCGGGGAGCTGTTTTTT
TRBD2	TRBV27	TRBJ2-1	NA	CASSRTSGSNEQFF	TGTGCCAGCAGTCGGACTAGCGGGAGTAATGAGCAGTTCTTC
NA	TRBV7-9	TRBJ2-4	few	CASSTQGSKNIQYF	TGTGCCAGCAGCACACAGGGATCCAAAAACATTCAGTACTTC
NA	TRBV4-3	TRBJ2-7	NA	CASSQDGLAPSYEQYF	TGCGCCAGCAGCCAAGATGGGCTAGCGCCTTCCTACGAGCAGTACTTC
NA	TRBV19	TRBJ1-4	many	CASSISETNEKLFF	TGTGCCAGTAGTATTTCAGAAACTAATGAAAAACTGTTTTTT
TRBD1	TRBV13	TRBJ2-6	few	CASSLGRPGGSGANVLTF	TGTGCCAGCAGCTTAGGCCGTCCAGGGGGCTCCGGGGCCAACGTCCTGACTTTC
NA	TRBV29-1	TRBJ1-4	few	CSASGTPTNEKLFF	TGCAGCGCTTCCGGGACACCAACTAATGAAAAACTGTTTTTT
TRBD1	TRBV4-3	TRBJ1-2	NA	CASSQDRGSGQVLNYGYTF	TGCGCCAGCAGCCAAGATAGGGGCTCGGGACAGGTTCTTAACTATGGCTACACCTTC
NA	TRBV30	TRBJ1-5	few	CAWSGDINQPQHF	TGTGCCTGGAGTGGGGACATAAATCAGCCCCAGCATTTT
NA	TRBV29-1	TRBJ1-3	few	CSVGEAAGNTIYF	TGCAGCGTTGGTGAAGCAGCAGGAAACACCATATATTTT
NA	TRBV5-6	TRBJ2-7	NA	CASSTTGYEQYF	TGTGCCAGCAGCACCACAGGGTACGAGCAGTACTTC
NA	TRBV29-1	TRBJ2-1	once	CSVLTLSYNEQFF	TGCAGCGTTCTTACGCTCTCCTACAATGAGCAGTTCTTC
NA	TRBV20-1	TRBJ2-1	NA	CSAPTGYEQFF	TGCAGTGCTCCCACAGGGTACGAGCAGTTCTTC
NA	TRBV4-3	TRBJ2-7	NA	CASSQATGSYEQYF	TGCGCCAGCAGCCAAGCTACAGGATCCTACGAGCAGTACTTC
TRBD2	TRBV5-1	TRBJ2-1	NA	CASSLGLAYEQFF	TGCGCCAGCAGCTTGGGACTAGCCTATGAGCAGTTCTTC
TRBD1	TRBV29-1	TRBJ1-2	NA	CSVEVGTGRGIYYGYTF	TGCAGCGTTGAAGTTGGGACAGGGAGAGGCATTTACTATGGCTACACCTTC
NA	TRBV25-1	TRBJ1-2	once	CASSEQGRSAIYGYTF	TGTGCCAGCAGTGAACAGGGACGGTCTGCTATCTATGGCTACACCTTC
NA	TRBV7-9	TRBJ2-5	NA	CASSLVGETQYF	TGTGCCAGCAGCTTAGTTGGGGAGACCCAGTACTTC
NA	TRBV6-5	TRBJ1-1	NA	CASSYDRLQGNTEAFF	TGTGCCAGCAGTTACGACCGACTACAGGGGAACACTGAAGCTTTCTTT
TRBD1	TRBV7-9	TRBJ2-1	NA	CASSFGQEGFF	TGTGCCAGCAGCTTCGGACAGGAAGGGTTCTTC
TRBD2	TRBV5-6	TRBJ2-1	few	CASSPDRVLAGGSFVFF	TGTGCCAGCAGCCCGGACAGGGTACTAGCGGGAGGCTCTTTCGTCTTCTTC
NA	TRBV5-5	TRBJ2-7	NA	CASSWGRNEQYF	TGTGCCAGCAGCTGGGGGCGGAACGAGCAGTACTTC
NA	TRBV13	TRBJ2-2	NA	CASSLNRFRPGAFTGELFF	TGTGCCAGCAGCTTAAACCGGTTTCGGCCAGGGGCATTTACCGGGGAGCTGTTTTTT
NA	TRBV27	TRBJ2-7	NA	CASFSNPGSSYEQYF	TGTGCCAGCTTCTCGAATCCAGGGAGCTCCTACGAGCAGTACTTC
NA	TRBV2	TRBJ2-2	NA	CASRADPNTGELFF	TGTGCCAGCAGAGCGGACCCGAACACCGGGGAGCTGTTTTTT
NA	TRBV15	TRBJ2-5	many	CATSRDRSAGRDGTQYF	TGTGCCACCAGCAGAGACCGGTCAGCGGGCCGTGATGGGACCCAGTACTTC
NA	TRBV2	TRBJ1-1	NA	CASALGNTEAFF	TGTGCCAGCGCTTTGGGAAACACTGAAGCTTTCTTT
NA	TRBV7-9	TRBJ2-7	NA	CASSRDTAGSYEQYF	TGTGCCAGCAGCCGCGATACAGCGGGCTCCTACGAGCAGTACTTC
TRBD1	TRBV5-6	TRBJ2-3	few	CASSSPQGADTQYF	TGTGCCAGCAGCTCGCCCCAGGGGGCAGATACGCAGTATTTT
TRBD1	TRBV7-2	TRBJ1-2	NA	CASSPTSGTGYGYTF	TGTGCCAGCAGCCCAACCTCCGGGACAGGGTATGGCTACACCTTC
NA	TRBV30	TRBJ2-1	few	CAWSVGQGYNEQFF	TGTGCCTGGAGTGTGGGGCAGGGATACAATGAGCAGTTCTTC